Listed here are 3 T cell receptor beta chains from one sample, sequenced in a study of shared clonotypes between healthy human individuals. Assay: immunoSEQ multiplex PCR; the TCRdb copy retains only in-frame clones and omits some. The data contain 450,000 to 500,000 clones, around 73% of them singletons. Sequenced: PBMCs. These receptors came from a woman in her forties in good health. Some clones in this sample may be carry-over from other donors' samples.

The chain joins TRBV9 to TRBJ2-5, with 9 bases fitting TRBD2. The germline CDR1 and CDR2 sequences are SGDLS and YYNGEE. This CDR3 is built from 14 residues. The J segment lost 3 bases and the V segment lost 5 bases, leaving 5 bases of the junction unmatched. CDR3 sequence (DNA): TGTGCCAGCAGTTTGGGACTAGCAAAAGAGACCCAGTACTTC. Translating gives CASSLGLAKETQYF. The full variable domain, its missing parts supplied by reference TRBV9 and TRBJ2-5, is DSGVTQTPKHLITATGQRVTLRCSPRSGDLSVYWYQQSLDQGLQFLIQYYNGEERAKGNILERFSAQQFPDLHSELNLSSLELGDSALYFCASSLGLAKETQYFGPGTRLLVL.

The rearrangement uses TRBV18 and TRBJ2-5; 8 bases line up with TRBD2. CDR1 is KGHSH, CDR2 LQKENI, per germline. J lost 5 bases, V lost 4 bases, and 9 bases had no gene match. The length of the CDR3 is 15 residues. The DNA of the CDR3 is TGTGCCAGCTCACGCTCAGCGGGAGTGGGGGAGACCCAGTACTTC. This encodes CASSRSAGVGETQYF.

The V and J genes are TRBV11-2 and TRBJ1-1, with D maybe TRBD1 (6 bases). Trimming took off 5 bases at V and 3 bases at J, with 19 bases between the two ends. The CDR3 is made up of 16 amino acids. The germline CDR1 and CDR2 sequences are SGHAT and FQNNGV. The CDR3 DNA reads TGTGCCAGCAGCCCCATGACCAGGGGCTGGGACACTGAAGCTTTCTTT. Its translation is CASSPMTRGWDTEAFF. Supplemented by reference TRBV11-2 and TRBJ1-1, the full variable domain reads EAGVAQSPRYKIIEKRQSVAFWCNPISGHATLYWYQQILGQGPKLLIQFQNNGVVDDSQLPKDRFSAERLKGVDSTLKIQPAKLEDSAVYLCASSPMTRGWDTEAFFGQGTRLTVV.